The following is a T cell receptor beta chain sequence with its context. Per the study methods: Reference gene primers were amplified, and this amplification served to estimate nucleated cell counts. TCRdb's copy holds only in-frame clones and misses some; the assay was immunoSEQ multiplex PCR. The V and J calls and clone size were taken over from that table, and D and trimming were inferred from the DNA. The sample has about 190,000 clones, 85% to 90% seen once. This record comes from a study of blood T cell repertoires in COVID-19. Study-level information: Samples taken during acute and convalescent COVID-19 were collected in the United States, Italy and Spain. PBMCs, B-cell-depleted T cells, or T cells provided the cDNA or gDNA that made up the material.

Sequencing was performed on peripheral blood. The receptor comes from a man aged 50 or older with acute or convalescent COVID-19.

CDR3 amino acids: CASSQGGRSSYNEQFF. The CDR3 region has the DNA TGTGCCAGTAGTCAGGGCGGGAGGAGCTCCTACAATGAGCAGTTCTTC. V gene TRBV19 combines with J gene TRBJ2-1; 8 bases align to TRBD2. The CDR3 is 16 residues long. Germline V lookup: CDR1 LNHDA, CDR2 SQIVND (reference sequence). The V segment lost 5 bases and the J segment 0 bases; nucleotides outside the gene matches: 6.